This T cell receptor beta chain was sequenced for a study of CD8 T cells in ankylosing spondylitis (dated by TCRdb to the late 2010s). Background on the whole study: T cell receptor beta repertoires were profiled in healthy donors and ankylosing spondylitis patients so that disease-linked TCR variants could be found. In total, the full study cohort was made up of 100 to 140 healthy donors and about two dozen ankylosing spondylitis patients. Peripheral blood was sampled, and synovial fluid was also collected from ankylosing spondylitis patients. Broad study findings and their caveats: A TCR beta motif made up of several highly homologous amino acid variants appeared to be characteristic of blood from ankylosing spondylitis patients. The disease-linked clones showed a CD8+ phenotype and occurred at relatively low frequencies in peripheral blood. The disease-linked clones were reported as significantly enriched in matched synovial fluid samples from ankylosing spondylitis patients. Some TCR beta motif variants had previously been reported in synovial fluid and blood of reactive arthritis patients, which suggested common disease-initiation mechanisms.

The CDR3 runs 12 amino acids, cysteine and valine included. The entry retains the CDR3 DNA only, 36 bases that are in frame from base 1. The germline V gene (reference sequence) specifies LNHDA as CDR1 and SQIVND as CDR2. Deletion took 6 bases off V and 1 base off J, with a span of 7 bases between the germline ends. For sequencing, an Illumina HiSeq 2500 was employed. Quantitative 5'-RACE with molecular barcodes was used to prepare TCR beta libraries. The paper's data handling went like this. To identify disease-linked TCR variants, a new computational method was used, one built on a probabilistic model of VDJ rearrangement. The raw public reads went through TCRdb reprocessing: fastp at Q25, MiXCR clone calling, in-frame beta chains kept. CDR3 protein duplicates are merged, each entry listing the most common genes and DNA. The V and J calls shown here were made by TCRdb, not taken from the authors' results. Recorded for this sample are about 90,000 distinct CDR3 sequences; roughly 10% of them occurred a single time. The ten largest clonotypes hold 30% of the sample.

This clonotype was seen repeatedly, ten times or more. The antigen it recognizes is unknown. Per-base qualities were not stored, and no clone one base away is much larger. The source is a male donor with ankylosing spondylitis. Rearrangement joined TRBV19 to TRBJ2-7, with the D gene not clear enough to name. Material for sequencing was blood, either unsorted or a sorted T cell fraction (not recorded which). The CDR3 region reads CASRAGSYEQYV. The DNA sequence reads TGTGCCAGTAGGGCAGGTTCCTACGAGCAGTACGTC.